The rows below give T cell receptor beta chains drawn from one sample of a study of T cell responses to AZD1222 COVID-19 vaccine. The repertoire was sequenced with immunoSEQ multiplex PCR; TCRdb's copy has only in-frame clones and lacks some. Seen here are tens of thousands of clones, around 89% observed once, and the top ten hold around 13%. The sequencing used peripheral blood, collected 28 days after the second AZD1222 dose. Every receptor here comes from an adult who received the AZD1222 COVID-19 vaccine. Both conserved end residues are part of each CDR3. D genes are given only for firm matches. Not every row has a clone size; where given, it reads once, few, many or a size class.

j_call v_call d_call clone_size cdr3_aa cdr3_nt
TRBJ1-3 TRBV3-1/TRBV3-2 - few CASSQVNQANTIYF TGTGCCAGCAGCCAAGTTAATCAGGCGAACACCATATATTTT
TRBJ2-7 TRBV11-2 - few CASSLGDNEQYF TGTGCCAGCAGCTTAGGCGATAACGAGCAGTACTTC
TRBJ2-3 TRBV7-2 TRBD2 - CASSFSGTSGGARTDTQYF TGTGCCAGCAGCTTCTCCGGGACTAGCGGGGGGGCACGCACAGATACGCAGTATTTT
TRBJ1-5 TRBV5-6 TRBD1 - CASTLKKDRNQPQHF TGTGCCAGCACCCTAAAAAAGGACAGGAATCAGCCCCAGCATTTT
TRBJ1-1 TRBV6-5 - - CASRMGNTEAFF TGTGCCAGCAGAATGGGGAACACTGAAGCTTTCTTT
TRBJ2-7 TRBV10-3 - - CAISADSSGEQYF TGTGCCATCAGTGCGGACAGTTCAGGGGAGCAGTACTTC
TRBJ1-2 TRBV7-2 - - CASSEDRNYGYTF TGTGCCAGCAGCGAAGACAGGAACTATGGCTACACCTTC
TRBJ1-2 TRBV12-3/TRBV12-4 - - CASSFSENYGYTF TGTGCCAGCAGTTTCTCAGAAAACTATGGCTACACCTTC
TRBJ2-5 TRBV4-2 - - CASSHPYGQGQAIETQYF TGTGCCAGCAGCCACCCCTACGGGCAGGGGCAGGCAATCGAGACCCAGTACTTC
TRBJ1-5 TRBV30 - - CAWSVLASPNQPQHF TGTGCCTGGAGTGTATTGGCTTCCCCTAATCAGCCCCAGCATTTT
TRBJ1-2 TRBV2 TRBD1 - CASSSRQGSYGYTF TGTGCCAGCAGTTCCCGACAGGGGAGCTATGGCTACACCTTC
TRBJ1-2 TRBV12-3/TRBV12-4 TRBD1 - CASSLQGGTQGLF TGTGCCAGCAGTTTACAGGGGGGGACTCAGGGACTATTC
TRBJ1-6 TRBV5-8 TRBD1 - CASSPGTGTYNSPLHF TGTGCCAGCAGCCCGGGGACAGGGACCTATAATTCACCCCTCCACTTT
TRBJ1-6 TRBV7-2 TRBD1 few CASSLGDSRTLSLHF TGTGCCAGCAGCTTAGGGGACAGCCGAACTTTATCCCTCCACTTT
TRBJ2-2 TRBV9 - - CASSPSGAPNTGELFF TGTGCCAGCAGCCCCTCAGGGGCCCCGAACACCGGGGAGCTGTTTTTT
TRBJ1-2 TRBV4-1 - - CASSQVGSRGYTF TGCGCCAGCAGCCAAGTGGGATCACGCGGCTACACCTTC
TRBJ2-1 TRBV10-3 - - CAISEQGPYNEQFF TGTGCCATCAGTGAACAAGGACCTTACAATGAGCAGTTCTTC
TRBJ1-5 TRBV5-1 - - CASSLAGTDEGPQHF TGCGCCAGCAGCTTGGCAGGGACGGACGAAGGGCCCCAGCATTTT
TRBJ1-2 TRBV5-4 - few CASSLQIRTLKDNYGYTF TGTGCCAGCAGCTTACAAATAAGGACACTCAAGGATAACTATGGCTACACCTTC
TRBJ1-1 TRBV19 - - CASSTYRTNTEAFF TGTGCCAGTAGCACTTACAGGACGAACACTGAAGCTTTCTTT
TRBJ1-5 TRBV2 - few CASSEVNPRQPQHF TGTGCCAGCAGTGAAGTGAACCCTCGTCAGCCCCAGCATTTT
TRBJ1-3 TRBV5-8 - - CASSLRGDSGNTIYF TGTGCCAGCAGCCTGCGGGGGGACTCTGGAAACACCATATATTTT
TRBJ2-3 TRBV5-1 - once CASSEADTQYF TGCGCCAGCAGTGAGGCAGATACGCAGTATTTT
TRBJ1-1 TRBV6-5 TRBD1 - CASSRAQGAVGAFF TGTGCCAGCAGTCGCGCACAGGGGGCAGTTGGAGCTTTCTTT
TRBJ2-7 TRBV4-3 - - CASSQGGEYEQYF TGCGCCAGCAGCCAAGGGGGAGAATACGAGCAGTACTTC